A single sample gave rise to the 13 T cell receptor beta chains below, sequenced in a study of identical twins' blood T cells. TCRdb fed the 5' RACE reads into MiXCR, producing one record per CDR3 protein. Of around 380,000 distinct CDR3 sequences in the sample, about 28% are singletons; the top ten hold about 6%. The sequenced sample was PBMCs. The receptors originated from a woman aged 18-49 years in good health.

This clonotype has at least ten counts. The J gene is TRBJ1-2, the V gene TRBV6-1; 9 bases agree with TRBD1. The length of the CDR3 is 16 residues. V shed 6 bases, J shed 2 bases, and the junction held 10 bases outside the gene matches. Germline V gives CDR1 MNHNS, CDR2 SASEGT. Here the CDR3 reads CASSELSGTGNYGYTF. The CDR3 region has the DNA TGTGCCAGCAGCGAGCTATCCGGGACAGGGAACTATGGCTACACCTTC.

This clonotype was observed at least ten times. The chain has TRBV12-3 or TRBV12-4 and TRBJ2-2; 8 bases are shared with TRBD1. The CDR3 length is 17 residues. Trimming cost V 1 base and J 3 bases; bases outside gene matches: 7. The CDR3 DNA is TGTGCCAGCAGTTTAGGAGGGACAGGTTTGGACACCGGGGAGCTGTTTTTT. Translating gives CASSLGGTGLDTGELFF.

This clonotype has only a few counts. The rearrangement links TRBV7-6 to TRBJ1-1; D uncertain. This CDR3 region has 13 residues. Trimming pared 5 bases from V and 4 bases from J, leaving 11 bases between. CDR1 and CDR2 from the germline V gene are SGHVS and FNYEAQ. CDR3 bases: TGTGCCAGCAGCCCCGGCCGAGGCACTGAAGCTTTCTTT. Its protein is CASSPGRGTEAFF.

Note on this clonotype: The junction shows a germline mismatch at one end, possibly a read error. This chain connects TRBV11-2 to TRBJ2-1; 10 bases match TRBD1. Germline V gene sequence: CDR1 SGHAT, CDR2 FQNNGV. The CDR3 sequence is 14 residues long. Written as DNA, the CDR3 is TGTGCCAGCAGCACGGGACAGGGGATCAATGAGCAGCTCTTC. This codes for CASSTGQGINEQLF.

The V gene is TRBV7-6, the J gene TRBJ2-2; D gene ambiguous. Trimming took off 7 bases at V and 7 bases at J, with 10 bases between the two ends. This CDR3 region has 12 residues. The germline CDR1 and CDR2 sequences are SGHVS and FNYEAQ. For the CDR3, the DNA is TGTGCCAGCACCTTTTTCGGCGGGGAGCTGTTTTTT. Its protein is CASTFFGGELFF. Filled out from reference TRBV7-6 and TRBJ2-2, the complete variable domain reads GAGVSQSPRYKVTKRGQDVALRCDPISGHVSLYWYRQALGQGPEFLTYFNYEAQQDKSGLPNDRFSAERPEGSISTLTIQRTEQRDSAMYRCASTFFGGELFFGEGSRLTVL.

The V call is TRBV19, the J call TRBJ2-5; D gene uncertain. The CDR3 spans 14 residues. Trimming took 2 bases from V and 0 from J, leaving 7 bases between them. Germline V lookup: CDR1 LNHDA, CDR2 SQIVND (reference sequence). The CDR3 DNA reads TGTGCCAGTAGTATATCGATTAACCAAGAGACCCAGTACTTC. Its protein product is CASSISINQETQYF.

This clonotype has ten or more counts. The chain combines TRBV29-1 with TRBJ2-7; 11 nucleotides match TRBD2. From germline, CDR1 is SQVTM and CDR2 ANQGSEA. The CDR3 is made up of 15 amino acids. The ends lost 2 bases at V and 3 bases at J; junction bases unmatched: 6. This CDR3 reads CSVEKGLAEYYEQYF. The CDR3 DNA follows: TGCAGCGTTGAAAAGGGACTAGCGGAATACTACGAGCAGTACTTC.

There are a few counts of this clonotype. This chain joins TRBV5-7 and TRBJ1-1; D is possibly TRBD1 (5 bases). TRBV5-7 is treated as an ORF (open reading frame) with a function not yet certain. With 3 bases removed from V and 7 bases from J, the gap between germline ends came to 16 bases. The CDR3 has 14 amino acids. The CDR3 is CASSSPPGGGEAFF. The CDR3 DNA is TGTGCCAGCAGCTCCCCTCCGGGGGGTGGTGAAGCTTTCTTT.

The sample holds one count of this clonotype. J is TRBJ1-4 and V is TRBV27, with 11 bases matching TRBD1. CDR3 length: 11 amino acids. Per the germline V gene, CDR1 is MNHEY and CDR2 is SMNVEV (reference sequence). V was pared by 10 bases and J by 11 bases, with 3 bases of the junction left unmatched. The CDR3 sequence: CATRDRGKLFF. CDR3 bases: TGTGCCACCCGGGACAGGGGGAAACTGTTTTTT.

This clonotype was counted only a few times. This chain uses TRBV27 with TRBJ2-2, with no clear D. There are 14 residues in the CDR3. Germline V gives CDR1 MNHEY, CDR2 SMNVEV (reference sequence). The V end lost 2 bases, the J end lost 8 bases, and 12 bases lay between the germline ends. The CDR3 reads CASSLRPGWGELFF. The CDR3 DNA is TGTGCCAGCAGTTTAAGGCCCGGTTGGGGGGAGCTGTTTTTT.

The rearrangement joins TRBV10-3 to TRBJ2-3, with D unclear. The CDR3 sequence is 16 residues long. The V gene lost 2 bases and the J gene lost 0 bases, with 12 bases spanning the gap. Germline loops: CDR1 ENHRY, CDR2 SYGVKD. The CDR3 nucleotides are TGTGCCATCAGTGAGGCCGGTGAGATTAGCACAGATACGCAGTATTTT. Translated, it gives CAISEAGEISTDTQYF.

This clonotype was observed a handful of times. The CDR3 region is CASSKTGYGYNSPLHF. The CDR3 nucleotides are TGTGCCAGCAGCAAAACAGGGTATGGGTATAATTCACCCCTCCACTTT. The chain couples TRBV11-3 to TRBJ1-6; the D gene is possibly TRBD1 (6 bases). This CDR3 contains 16 residues. Germline V gene data show CDR1 as SGHNT and CDR2 as YENEEA. Trimming took 5 bases from V and 4 from J, leaving 15 bases between them.

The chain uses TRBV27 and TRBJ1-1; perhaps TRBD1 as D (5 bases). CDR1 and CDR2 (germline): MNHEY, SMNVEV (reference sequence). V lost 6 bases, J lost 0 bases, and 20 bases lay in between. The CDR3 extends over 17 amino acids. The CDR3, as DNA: TGTGCCAGCAGCCGGTTTCTAGTGGGGGGGATGAACACTGAAGCTTTCTTT. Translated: CASSRFLVGGMNTEAFF.